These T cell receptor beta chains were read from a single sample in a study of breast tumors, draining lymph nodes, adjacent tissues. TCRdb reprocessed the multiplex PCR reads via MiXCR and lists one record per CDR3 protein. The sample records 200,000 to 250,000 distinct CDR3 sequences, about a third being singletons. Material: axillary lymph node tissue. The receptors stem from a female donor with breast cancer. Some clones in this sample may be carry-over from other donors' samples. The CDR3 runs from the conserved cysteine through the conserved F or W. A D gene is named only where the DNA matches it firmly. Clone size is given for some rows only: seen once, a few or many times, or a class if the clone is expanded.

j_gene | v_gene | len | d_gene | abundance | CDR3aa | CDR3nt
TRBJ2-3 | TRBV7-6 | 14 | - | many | CATGQGRDQDTQYF | TGTGCCACTGGGCAGGGGAGGGATCAAGATACGCAGTATTTT
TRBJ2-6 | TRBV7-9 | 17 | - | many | CASSPPGSLSGANVLTF | TGTGCCAGCAGCCCCCCCGGGTCGCTCTCTGGGGCCAACGTCCTGACTTTC
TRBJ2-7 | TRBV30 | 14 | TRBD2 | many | CAWSLAAGGREQYF | TGTGCCTGGAGCCTCGCGGCGGGAGGGAGGGAGCAGTACTTC
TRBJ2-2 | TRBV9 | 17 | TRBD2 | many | CASSEGRSGIFTGELFF | TGTGCCAGCAGCGAGGGCCGTAGCGGGATCTTCACCGGGGAGCTGTTTTTT
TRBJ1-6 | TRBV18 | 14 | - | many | CASSRDLDNSPLHF | TGTGCCAGCTCACGGGACCTAGATAATTCACCCCTCCACTTT
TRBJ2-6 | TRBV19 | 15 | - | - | CASTTGNSGANVLTF | TGTGCCAGTACCACAGGGAACTCTGGGGCCAACGTCCTGACTTTC
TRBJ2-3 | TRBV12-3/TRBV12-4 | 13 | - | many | CASSQWDLDTQYF | TGTGCCAGCAGTCAGTGGGATCTAGATACGCAGTATTTT
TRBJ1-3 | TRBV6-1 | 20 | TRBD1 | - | CASSPSRQGVFFYSGNTIYF | TGTGCCAGCAGCCCCTCACGGCAGGGGGTTTTTTTCTACTCTGGAAACACCATATATTTT
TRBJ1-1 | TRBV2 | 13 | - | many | CASSEEQGIGAFF | TGTGCCAGCAGTGAAGAGCAGGGGATTGGAGCTTTCTTT
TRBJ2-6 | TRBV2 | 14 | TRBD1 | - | CASRAGTGTNVLTF | TGTGCCAGCAGAGCCGGGACAGGGACCAACGTCCTGACTTTC
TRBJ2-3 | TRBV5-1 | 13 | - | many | CASNFDSRDTQYF | TGCGCCAGCAATTTCGACTCACGGGATACGCAGTATTTT
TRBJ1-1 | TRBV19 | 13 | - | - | CASRQNRNTEAFF | TGTGCCAGTAGACAGAACCGGAACACTGAAGCTTTCTTT
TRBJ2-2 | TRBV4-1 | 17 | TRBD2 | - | CASSQDERGANTGELFF | TGCGCCAGCAGCCAAGACGAGCGGGGGGCGAACACCGGGGAGCTGTTTTTT
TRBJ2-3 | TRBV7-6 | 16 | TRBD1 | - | CASSSRTGSSTDTQYF | TGTGCCAGCAGCTCACGGACAGGGTCGAGCACAGATACGCAGTATTTT
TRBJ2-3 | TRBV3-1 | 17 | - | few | CASSQGPRRFSTDTQYF | TGTGCCAGCAGCCAAGGACCCCGCCGGTTTAGCACAGATACGCAGTATTTT
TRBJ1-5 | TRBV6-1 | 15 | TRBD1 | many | CASSLTGGVTQPQHF | TGTGCCAGCAGTCTGACAGGGGGTGTGACTCAGCCCCAGCATTTT
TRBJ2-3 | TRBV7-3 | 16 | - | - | CARKAGTVGGADTQYF | TGTGCCAGGAAGGCCGGGACGGTAGGAGGTGCAGATACGCAGTATTTT
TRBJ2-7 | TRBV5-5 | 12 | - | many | CASATLAYEQYF | TGTGCCAGCGCAACACTAGCCTACGAGCAGTACTTC